The 20 T cell receptor beta chains given below trace back to one sample, sequenced in a study of cytomegalovirus exposure and HLA in healthy donors. Use of 60 Vbeta and 13 Jbeta primers characterized the PCR. Only in-frame clones appear in the TCRdb table, and some are missing; sequencing was by immunoSEQ multiplex PCR. The sample contains fewer than 85,000 clones, more than 65% of which appear only once. The sample was PBMCs. Every receptor here comes from a male donor in good health and CMV-seropositive.

The chain links TRBV6-1 to TRBJ1-3; D gene uncertain. The length of the CDR3 is 15 residues. Trimming left V 3 bases short and J 4 bases short, with 13 bases between. CDR1 and CDR2 from the germline V gene are MNHNS and SASEGT. CDR3 protein: CASSDPFSVGNTIYF. CDR3 nucleotide sequence: TGTGCCAGCAGTGACCCCTTTTCGGTCGGAAACACCATATATTTT.

This clone was counted between two and nine times. The V and J genes are TRBV19 and TRBJ2-1; 12 nucleotides match TRBD1. CDR3 length: 16 residues. The V and J ends lost 5 bases and 8 bases, in that order; junction bases with no gene match: 10. From germline, CDR1 is LNHDA and CDR2 SQIVND (reference sequence). The CDR3 DNA is TGTGCCAGTAGTTTCCCCCCGGGACAGGGGGCAGATGAGCAGTTCTTC. Encoded protein: CASSFPPGQGADEQFF.

The chain couples TRBV6-5 to TRBJ2-5; TRBD1 agrees at 11 bases. V lost 4 bases, J lost 1 base, and 2 bases stayed unmatched. The CDR3 runs to 15 residues. CDR1 and CDR2 (germline): MNHEY, SVGAGI. The CDR3 region is CASSFGTGGQETQYF. CDR3 DNA sequence: TGTGCCAGCAGTTTCGGGACAGGGGGCCAAGAGACCCAGTACTTC.

The chain carries TRBV7-3 and TRBJ2-3, with 8 bases identical to TRBD1. Germline assignment: CDR1 SGHTA and CDR2 FQGTGA. V was clipped by 5 bases and J by 3 bases; unmatched bases: 7. The CDR3 runs to 15 residues. The CDR3 DNA reads as TGTGCCAGCAGCCTACAGGGGGTCCAGACAGATACGCAGTATTTT. Translation: CASSLQGVQTDTQYF.

This chain uses TRBV5-1 with TRBJ1-6, with D unclear. The V end was cut by 5 bases, the J end by 7 bases, with 13 bases between. Germline V lookup: CDR1 SGHRS, CDR2 YFSETQ. The CDR3 length is 14 residues. DNA of the CDR3: TGCGCCAGCAGGGAGCACATCGCCAATTCACCCCTCCACTTT. This translates into CASREHIANSPLHF.

This chain uses TRBV5-5 with TRBJ1-2; D possibly corresponds to TRBD1 (6 bases). This CDR3 region has 17 residues. The V gene lost 0 bases and the J gene lost 0 bases, with 15 bases spanning the gap. The germline V gene encodes CDR1 SGHKS and CDR2 YYEKEE (reference sequence). The chain's CDR3 is CASSLGPRGRANYGYTF. CDR3 in DNA: TGTGCCAGCAGCTTGGGTCCCAGGGGTCGAGCTAACTATGGCTACACCTTC.

The chain uses TRBV6-1 and TRBJ1-1; D uncertain. Germline values: CDR1 MNHNS, CDR2 SASEGT. V was pared by 5 bases and J by 1 base, with 14 bases between. The CDR3 is 15 amino acids. CDR3 in amino acids: CASSSRSGGNTEAFF. As DNA, the CDR3 is TGTGCCAGCAGTTCCCGTTCTGGAGGGAACACTGAAGCTTTCTTT.

The genes are TRBV7-8 and TRBJ2-5; tentative D call: TRBD2 (5 bases). Trimming took off 2 bases at V and 4 bases at J, with 8 bases between the two ends. Germline V gives CDR1 SGHVS, CDR2 FQNEAQ. The CDR3 runs to 13 residues. CDR3 loop: CASSLTGVETQYF. In DNA, the CDR3 is TGTGCCAGCAGCTTAACCGGGGTAGAGACCCAGTACTTC.

The V and J genes are TRBV4-2 and TRBJ2-1; 12 bases map to TRBD2. Unmatched junction bases numbered 18, after V lost 7 bases and J lost 5 bases. Germline loops: CDR1 LGHNA, CDR2 YNFKEQ. This CDR3 spans 19 amino acids. The CDR3 loop is CASKKFETSGGPGDNEQFF. The CDR3 nucleotides are TGTGCCAGCAAAAAGTTTGAGACTAGCGGGGGCCCGGGGGACAATGAGCAGTTCTTC.

V and J are TRBV2 and TRBJ1-2; D remains unclear. CDR1 is SNHLY and CDR2 is FYNNEI in the germline V gene. Deletions cut 7 bases from V and 4 bases from J, with 4 bases between. CDR3 length: 10 residues. The CDR3 DNA reads TGTGCCAGCATTAGCTATGGCTACACCTTC. This translates into CASISYGYTF.

This clone was observed a handful of times. The chain employs TRBV2 and TRBJ1-2; 8 bases agree with TRBD1. Looked up from germline, CDR1 is SNHLY and CDR2 is FYNNEI. The V and J ends lost 3 bases and 8 bases, in that order; junction bases with no gene match: 5. The CDR3 sequence is 13 residues long. The CDR3 DNA reads as TGTGCCAGCAGTGACAGGACAGGGACGGGCTACACCTTC. Residues: CASSDRTGTGYTF.

The V gene is TRBV5-1, the J gene TRBJ2-1, with 7 bases identical to TRBD1. Germline lookup yields CDR1 SGHRS and CDR2 YFSETQ. The CDR3 loop spans 16 amino acids. V was clipped by 4 bases and J by 0 bases; unmatched bases: 7. CDR3 in amino acids: CASSGDRLSSYNEQFF. CDR3 nucleotides: TGCGCCAGCAGCGGGGACAGACTCTCCTCCTACAATGAGCAGTTCTTC.

The V and J genes are TRBV2 and TRBJ2-5, with 10 bases lining up with TRBD1. The end of the DNA is better explained by TRBJ2-7, so the J call may be wrong. The CDR3 contains 14 residues. Germline-derived CDR1 and CDR2 are SNHLY and FYNNEI. The CDR3 spells CASRTTGGKDEQYF. CDR3 bases: TGTGCCAGCAGGACGACAGGGGGCAAGGACGAGCAGTACTTC.

This chain connects TRBV7-2 to TRBJ2-7; 9 bases are shared with TRBD2. Germline CDR1 reads SGHTA; CDR2 reads FQGNSA. The CDR3 totals 17 residues. The V gene end was trimmed by 4 bases and the J gene end by 0 bases; junction bases not matched to a gene: 10. CDR3 nucleotide sequence: TGTGCCAGCAGCTCCCGTGGTAGCGGGGGACCCTCCTACGAGCAGTACTTC. It encodes CASSSRGSGGPSYEQYF.

This clone has only one observation. The chain has TRBV11-2 and TRBJ2-3, with D maybe TRBD1 (6 bases). V was clipped by 5 bases and J by 2 bases, with 14 bases between them. The CDR3 has 15 residues. Per germline, CDR1 SGHAT and CDR2 FQNNGV. The CDR3 region is CASSRGQGSTDTQYF. The CDR3 coding sequence is TGTGCCAGCAGCAGGGGCCAGGGGTCCACAGATACGCAGTATTTT.

The J gene is TRBJ1-1, the V gene TRBV2, with a tentative D call TRBD1 (5 bases). The CDR3 covers 13 residues. Looked up from germline, CDR1 is SNHLY and CDR2 is FYNNEI. V lost 7 bases and J 2 bases, leaving 11 bases between the germline ends. The chain's CDR3 is CASKEGLNTEAFF. As DNA, the CDR3 is TGTGCCAGCAAGGAGGGGCTCAACACTGAAGCTTTCTTT.

The chain uses TRBV5-1 and TRBJ1-4; D is unclear. CDR3 size: 16 residues. Per the germline V gene, CDR1 is SGHRS and CDR2 is YFSETQ. V lost 4 bases to trimming and J lost 7 bases, with 20 bases between them. The CDR3 sequence is CASSPRVGGNSEKLFF. In DNA form, the CDR3 reads TGCGCCAGCAGCCCTAGGGTTGGAGGAAATTCTGAAAAACTGTTTTTT.

CDR3 sequence (DNA): TGTGCCAGCAGTTTGAGGCAGAATCAGCCCCAGCATTTT. Its translation is CASSLRQNQPQHF. The chain links TRBV6-5 to TRBJ1-5; D unclear. Germline CDR1 is MNHEY and CDR2 is SVGAGI. This CDR3 contains 13 residues. Trimming left V 4 bases short and J 4 bases short, with 8 bases between.

The gene calls are TRBV11-2 and TRBJ2-5; D call uncertain. CDR3 size: 16 residues. With 3 bases removed from V and 1 base from J, the gap between germline ends came to 15 bases. Germline V gene lookup returns CDR1 SGHAT and CDR2 FQNNGV. CDR3 nucleotide sequence: TGTGCCAGCAGCTTGCGAGTGACACCCCTCCAAGAGACCCAGTACTTC. Translation: CASSLRVTPLQETQYF.

This chain uses TRBV7-2 with TRBJ2-1; 8 bases are shared with TRBD2. The trim removed 1 base at V and 4 bases at J, leaving 3 bases unmatched. Germline V gene sequence: CDR1 SGHTA, CDR2 FQGNSA. CDR3 length: 15 residues. The CDR3: CASSLGVAGYNEQFF. In DNA, the CDR3 is TGTGCCAGCAGCTTAGGGGTAGCGGGGTACAATGAGCAGTTCTTC.